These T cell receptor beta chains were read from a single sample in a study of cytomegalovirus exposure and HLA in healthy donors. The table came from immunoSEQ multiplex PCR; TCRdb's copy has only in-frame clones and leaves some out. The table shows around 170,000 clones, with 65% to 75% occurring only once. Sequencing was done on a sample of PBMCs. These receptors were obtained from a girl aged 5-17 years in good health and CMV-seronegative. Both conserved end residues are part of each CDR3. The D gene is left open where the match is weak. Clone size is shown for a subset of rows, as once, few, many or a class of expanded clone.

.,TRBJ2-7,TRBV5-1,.,TGCGCCAGCAGCTACTCTAGCGAACCCTACGAGCAGTACTTC,CASSYSSEPYEQYF
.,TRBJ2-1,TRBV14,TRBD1,TGTGCCAGCAGCCAAGAGACAGGGTTTACCAATGAGCAGTTCTTC,CASSQETGFTNEQFF
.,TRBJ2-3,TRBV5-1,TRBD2,TGCGCCAGCAGCGGGGGACTAGGCAGCCTACTCACAGATACGCAGTATTTT,CASSGGLGSLLTDTQYF
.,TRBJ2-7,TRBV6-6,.,TGTGCCAGCAGAGTTCAGGGTGGGGGGTACGAGCAGTACTTC,CASRVQGGGYEQYF
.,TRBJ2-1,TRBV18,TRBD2,TGTGCCAGCTCACTGGTGCTAGCGGGCACGAACAATGAGCAGTTCTTC,CASSLVLAGTNNEQFF
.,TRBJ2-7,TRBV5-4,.,TGTGCCAGCAGCATAACAGGGTATAACGAGCAGTACTTC,CASSITGYNEQYF
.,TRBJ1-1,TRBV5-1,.,TGCGCCAGCAGCTTGGTGTATCCCTTTGAAGCTTTCTTT,CASSLVYPFEAFF
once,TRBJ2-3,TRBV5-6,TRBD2,TGTGCCAGCAGCTACCGACTAGCGGGGGCCTACACAGATACGCAGTATTTT,CASSYRLAGAYTDTQYF
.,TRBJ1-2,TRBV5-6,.,TGTGCCAGCAGCCCCCCCCCTTCTAACTATGGCTACACCTTC,CASSPPPSNYGYTF
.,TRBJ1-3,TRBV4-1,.,TGCGCCAGCAGCCAAGCTAGTGGAAACACCATATATTTT,CASSQASGNTIYF
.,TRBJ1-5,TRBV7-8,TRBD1,TGTGCCAGCAGCTTAGGGACAGGGGGGGATCAGCCCCAGCATTTT,CASSLGTGGDQPQHF
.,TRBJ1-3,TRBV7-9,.,TGTGCCAGCAGCCCGGGGAACACCATATATTTT,CASSPGNTIYF
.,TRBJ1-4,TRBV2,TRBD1,TGTGCCAGCAGTGAAGCCGGGACAGATAATGAAAAACTGTTTTTT,CASSEAGTDNEKLFF
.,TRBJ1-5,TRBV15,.,TGTGCCACCAGCAGAAACAGGGAAACGCGCAATCAGCCCCAGCATTTT,CATSRNRETRNQPQHF
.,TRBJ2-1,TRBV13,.,TGTGCCAGCAGCTTATCCCCCCTGCAGTTCTTC,CASSLSPLQFF
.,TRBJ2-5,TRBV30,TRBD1,TGTGCCTGGAGCCCCCAGGGGGACCTAACCCAGTACTTC,CAWSPQGDLTQYF
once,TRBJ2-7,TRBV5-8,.,TGTGCCAGCAGCTGGCAGAAGGGGGTCGAGCAGTACTTC,CASSWQKGVEQYF
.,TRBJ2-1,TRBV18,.,TGTGCCAGCTCACGCTTCGCATCGAGGTCGGTCAATGAGCAGTTCTTC,CASSRFASRSVNEQFF
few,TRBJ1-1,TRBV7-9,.,TGTGCCAGCAGCTTGTCAGGGGACACTGAAGCTTTCTTT,CASSLSGDTEAFF
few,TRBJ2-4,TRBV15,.,TGTGCCACCAGCAAGATAGGAGGGGAGGCCAAAAACATTCAGTACTTC,CATSKIGGEAKNIQYF
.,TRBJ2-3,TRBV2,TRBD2,TGTGCCAGCAGTGAAGATCTAGCGGGGGGCCGGGGTGGTGGTACGCAGTATTTT,CASSEDLAGGRGGGTQYF
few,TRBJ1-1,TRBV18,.,TGTGCCAGCTCGACAGTGAACACTGAAGCTTTCTTT,CASSTVNTEAFF
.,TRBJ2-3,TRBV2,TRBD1,TGTGCCAGCAGACGTCTCCGGGACAGCGGAACAGATACGCAGTATTTT,CASRRLRDSGTDTQYF
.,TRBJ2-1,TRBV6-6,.,TGTGCCAGCAGTTACTCGAAACCGTCAGCCTACAATGAGCAGTTCTTC,CASSYSKPSAYNEQFF
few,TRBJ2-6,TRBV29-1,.,TGCAGCGTTGAGCAGGGGTCCCACTCTGGGGCCAACGTCCTGACTTTC,CSVEQGSHSGANVLTF
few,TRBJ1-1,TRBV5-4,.,TGTGCCAGCAGCCGGGACACGAACACTGAAGCTTTCTTT,CASSRDTNTEAFF
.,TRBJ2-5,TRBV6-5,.,TGTGCCAGCAGTTACTCGACAGAGCAAGAGACCCAGTACTTC,CASSYSTEQETQYF
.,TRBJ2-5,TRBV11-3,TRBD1,TGTGCCAGCAGCTTAGGGGACAGTGAAGTGACCCAGTACTTC,CASSLGDSEVTQYF
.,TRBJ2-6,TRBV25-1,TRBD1,TGTGCCAGCAGTGCAACAGGGGGCCTCTTCTCTGGGGCCAACGTCCTGACTTTC,CASSATGGLFSGANVLTF
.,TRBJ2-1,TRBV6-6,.,TGTGCCAGCACCTACACCGGAGGTGATGAGGAGTTCTTC,CASTYTGGDEEFF
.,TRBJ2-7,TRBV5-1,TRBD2,TGCGCCAGCAGCTTACTAGCGGGGGAGTTCCACGAGCAGTACTTC,CASSLLAGEFHEQYF
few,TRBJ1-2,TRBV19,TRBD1,TGTGCCAGTAGGGGACAGCCCTATGGCTACACCTTC,CASRGQPYGYTF
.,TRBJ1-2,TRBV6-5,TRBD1,TGTGCCAGCGGTCAGGGGGCGCCCCTCTATGGCTACACCTTC,CASGQGAPLYGYTF
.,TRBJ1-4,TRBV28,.,TGTGCCACGACAGTGGCAACTAATGAAAAACTGTTTTTT,CATTVATNEKLFF
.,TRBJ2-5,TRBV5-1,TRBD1,TGCGCCAGCAGCTTGGCAGGGGGTGAGACCCAGTACTTC,CASSLAGGETQYF
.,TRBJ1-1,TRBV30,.,TGTGCCTGGGGCAGAATAACTGAAGCTTTCTTT,CAWGRITEAFF
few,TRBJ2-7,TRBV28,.,TGTGCCACCTGGAAACAGGGCCTCTACGAGCAGTACTTC,CATWKQGLYEQYF
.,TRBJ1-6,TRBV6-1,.,TGTGCCAGCGAAGGGGGGGTAAATTCACCCCTCCACTTT,CASEGGVNSPLHF
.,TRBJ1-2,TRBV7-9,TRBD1,TGTGCCAGCAGCCCACAGGGGGAAGCTGGCTACACCTTC,CASSPQGEAGYTF
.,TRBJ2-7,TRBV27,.,TGTGCCAGCAGAGACGCCGGAGATTACGAGCAGTACTTC,CASRDAGDYEQYF
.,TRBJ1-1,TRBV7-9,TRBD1,TGTGCCAGCAGGACTGCGACAGGGACTGAAGCTTTCTTT,CASRTATGTEAFF
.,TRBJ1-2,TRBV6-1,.,TGTGCCAGCAGGGACAGTGGGGCGAATTTGTATGGCTACACCTTC,CASRDSGANLYGYTF
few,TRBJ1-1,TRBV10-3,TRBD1,TGTGCCATCAGTGAGCCTGGACAGGGTGGGGCTTTCTTT,CAISEPGQGGAFF
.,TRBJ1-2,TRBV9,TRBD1,TGTGCCAGCAGCGTAGAACAGGGGGTAGGCTACACCTTC,CASSVEQGVGYTF
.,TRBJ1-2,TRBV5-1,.,TGCGCCAGCAGCGAGGGTAACTATGGCTACACCTTC,CASSEGNYGYTF
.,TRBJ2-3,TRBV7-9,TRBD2,TGTGCCAGCCGCAGACCCCCATCTAGCGGGGGTGGGAGAGATACGCAGTATTTT,CASRRPPSSGGGRDTQYF
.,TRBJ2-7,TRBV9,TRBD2,TGTGCCAGCAGCCCAAGTGGACTAGCGGGGGGGGAGCAGTACTTC,CASSPSGLAGGEQYF
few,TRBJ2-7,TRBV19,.,TGTGCCAGTAGTTGGGGCGGATCAACCTACGAGCAGTACTTC,CASSWGGSTYEQYF
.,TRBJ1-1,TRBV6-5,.,TGTGCCAGCAGTTACACGGGGTTCATGAACACTGAAGCTTTCTTT,CASSYTGFMNTEAFF
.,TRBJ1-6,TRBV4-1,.,TGCGCCAGCAGCCAAGATACCCAGTTCTCCTATAATTCACCCCTCCACTTT,CASSQDTQFSYNSPLHF
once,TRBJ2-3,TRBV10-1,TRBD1,TGCGCCAGCTCGACAGGGGGCGCGACAGATACGCAGTATTTT,CASSTGGATDTQYF
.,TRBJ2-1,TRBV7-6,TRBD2,TGTGCCAGCACAACCTCCCGGGCTAGCGGGGACAATGAGCAGTTCTTC,CASTTSRASGDNEQFF
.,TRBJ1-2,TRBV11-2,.,TGTGCCAGCAGCCTCGACAGTAACTATGGCTACACCTTC,CASSLDSNYGYTF
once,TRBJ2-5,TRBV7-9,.,TGTGCCAGCAGCCAAACCTCGGGGGACGAGACCCAGTACTTC,CASSQTSGDETQYF
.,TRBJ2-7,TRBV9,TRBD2,TGTGCCAGTAGCGAGCGGGGGTCCTACGAGCAGTACTTC,CASSERGSYEQYF